This T cell receptor beta chain stems from a study of shared clonotypes between healthy human individuals. General observations from the study: Rarefaction analysis demonstrated incomplete sorted-subset sequencing notwithstanding large depth. The four-donor shared clonotypes exceeded non-shared clonotypes in generation probability, with non-shared ones scoring lower.

Assay used: immunoSEQ multiplex PCR; TCRdb lists only in-frame clones, some missing. The data show about 2.5 million clones, about 90% seen once. As concerns this clone: The antigen remains undetermined.

Trimming shortened V by 6 bases and J by 2 bases, and 11 bases separated the two germline ends. The CDR3 loop spans 14 amino acids. CDR1 and CDR2 (germline): MDHEN, SYDVKM. This TCR was recovered from a man younger than 30 in good health. Some clones in this sample may be carry-over from other donors' samples. Specimen: naive CD4+ T cells from PBMCs. As to subset: CD45RA+ positively selected. This chain joins TRBV28 and TRBJ1-3; D is unresolved. CDR3 nucleotides: TGTGCCAGCAGCCCCAGGTGGCCTGGAAACACCATATATTTT. Translated, it gives CASSPRWPGNTIYF.